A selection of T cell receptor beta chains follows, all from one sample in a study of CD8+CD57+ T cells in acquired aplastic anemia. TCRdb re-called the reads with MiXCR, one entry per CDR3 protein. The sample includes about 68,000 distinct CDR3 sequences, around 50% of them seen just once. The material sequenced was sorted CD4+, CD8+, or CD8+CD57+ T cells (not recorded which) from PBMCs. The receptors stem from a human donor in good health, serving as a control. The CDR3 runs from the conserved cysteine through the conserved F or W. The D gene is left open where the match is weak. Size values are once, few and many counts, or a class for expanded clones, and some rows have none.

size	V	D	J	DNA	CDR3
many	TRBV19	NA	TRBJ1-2	TGTGCCAGTAGTAATCAGTTCACAGATCAGTACTATGGCTACACCTTC	CASSNQFTDQYYGYTF
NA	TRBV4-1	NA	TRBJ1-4	TGCGCCAGCAGCCAAGGTGGAGCAACTAATGAAAAACTGTTTTTT	CASSQGGATNEKLFF
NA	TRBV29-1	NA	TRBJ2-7	TGCAGCGTTGAAGATGCCAGGGGGGAAGGTCGGTACGAGCAGTACTTC	CSVEDARGEGRYEQYF
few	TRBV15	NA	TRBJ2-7	TGTGCCACCGCGGACGGCTACGAGCAGTACTTC	CATADGYEQYF
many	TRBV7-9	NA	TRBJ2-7	TGTGCCAGCAGCTTAGTAACAGGGAGGTACGAGCAGTACTTC	CASSLVTGRYEQYF
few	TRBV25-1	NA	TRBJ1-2	TGTGCCAGCAGTGAAGGGCAGCCTTGGGGCTACACCTTC	CASSEGQPWGYTF
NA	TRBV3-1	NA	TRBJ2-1	TGTGCCAGCAGCCCGTGGTCTGACAGCTCCTACAATGAGCAGTTCTTC	CASSPWSDSSYNEQFF
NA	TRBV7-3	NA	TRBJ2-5	TGTGCCAGCAGCTTAAATGGAGCCGGGCCAGAGACCCAGTACTTC	CASSLNGAGPETQYF
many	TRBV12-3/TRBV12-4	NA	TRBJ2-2	TGTGCCAGCAGTGCACGCGTCGTCGGGGAGCTGTTTTTT	CASSARVVGELFF
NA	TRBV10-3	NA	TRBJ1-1	TGTGCCACCCGATGGTCCCCACAGGGGAACACTGAAGCTTTCTTT	CATRWSPQGNTEAFF
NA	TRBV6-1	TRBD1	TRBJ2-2	TGTGCCAGCGGGGAAGGGGTCGACAGGGCGAACACCGGGGAGCTGTTTTTT	CASGEGVDRANTGELFF
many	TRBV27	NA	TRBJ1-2	TGTGCCAGCTCTTTCGTGGGGGCGCCGGACTACACCTTC	CASSFVGAPDYTF
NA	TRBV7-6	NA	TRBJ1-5	TGTGCCAGCAGCTTAGCGGTCGATCAGCCCCAGCATTTT	CASSLAVDQPQHF
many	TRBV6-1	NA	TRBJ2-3	TGTGCCAGCAGTGAAGACAGGGCTGTTGCAGATACGCAGTATTTT	CASSEDRAVADTQYF
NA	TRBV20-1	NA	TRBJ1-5	TGCAGTGCTAGAGCAGGTTACAATCAGCCCCAGCATTTT	CSARAGYNQPQHF
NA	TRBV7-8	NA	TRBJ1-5	TGTGCCAGCAGCTGGACCACCTACCAGCCCCAGCATTTT	CASSWTTYQPQHF
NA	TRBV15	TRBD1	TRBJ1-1	TGTGCCACCAGCAGAGGACAGGGGTACACTGAAGCTTTCTTT	CATSRGQGYTEAFF
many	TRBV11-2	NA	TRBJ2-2	TGTGCCAGCAGCTTATGGATCGGACGGACGAACACCGGGGAGCTGTTTTTT	CASSLWIGRTNTGELFF
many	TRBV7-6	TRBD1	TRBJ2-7	TGTGCCAGCAGCTCACAAGACAGGGGCCAACAGCCCTACGAGCAGTACTTC	CASSSQDRGQQPYEQYF
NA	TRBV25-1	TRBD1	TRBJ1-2	TGTGCCAGCAGTGGAGGGACAGCGTCAACCTATGGCTACACCTTC	CASSGGTASTYGYTF
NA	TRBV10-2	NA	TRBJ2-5	TGCGCCAGCAGTCTACAGGAAGAGACCCAGTACTTC	CASSLQEETQYF
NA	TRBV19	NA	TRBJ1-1	TGTGCCAGTAGTATCCCCGGCGTCGGGACTGAAGCTTTCTTT	CASSIPGVGTEAFF
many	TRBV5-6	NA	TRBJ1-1	TGTGCCAGCAGCAACGATCTAACAGAGGTCGCTGAAGCTTTCTTT	CASSNDLTEVAEAFF
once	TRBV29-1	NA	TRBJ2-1	TGCAGCGCCCAGAGCTCCTACAATGAGCAGTTCTTC	CSAQSSYNEQFF
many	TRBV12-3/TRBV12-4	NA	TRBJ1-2	TGTGCCAGCACCCCCAGTTTCGGGATTTATGGCTACACCTTC	CASTPSFGIYGYTF
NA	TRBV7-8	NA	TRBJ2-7	TGTGCCAGCAGCTCTGACAGATCGCACGGGCAGTACTTC	CASSSDRSHGQYF
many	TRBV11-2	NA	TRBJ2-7	TGTGCCAGCAGCGGCCTGGCCTACGAGCAGTACTTC	CASSGLAYEQYF
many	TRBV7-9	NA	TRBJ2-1	TGTGCCAGCAGCCTCGGCTATGGCTCCTACAATGAGCAGTTCTTC	CASSLGYGSYNEQFF
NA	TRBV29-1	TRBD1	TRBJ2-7	TGCAGCGTTAGGGACAGGGTCTACGAGCAGTACTTC	CSVRDRVYEQYF
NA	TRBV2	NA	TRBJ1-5	TGTGCCAGCAGTTTGGTGGGCAATCAGCCCCAGCATTTT	CASSLVGNQPQHF
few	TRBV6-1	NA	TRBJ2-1	TGTGCCAGCAGTGAAGCGCTTCTTGAAAACTCCTACAATGAGCAGTTCTTC	CASSEALLENSYNEQFF
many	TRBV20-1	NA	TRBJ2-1	TGCAGTGCTAGGCCCGGGACCCTCCCTGAGCAGTTCTTC	CSARPGTLPEQFF
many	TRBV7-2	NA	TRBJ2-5	TGTGCCAGCAGCTTAGGACCCCGATCGACCGAAGAGACCCAGTACTTC	CASSLGPRSTEETQYF
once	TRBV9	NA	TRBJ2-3	TGTGCCAGCAGCCCCCCGACAGGAACAGATACGCAGTATTTT	CASSPPTGTDTQYF
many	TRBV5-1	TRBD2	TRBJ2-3	TGCGCCAGCAGCCCTTGGACTAGCGGACACACAGATACGCAGTATTTT	CASSPWTSGHTDTQYF
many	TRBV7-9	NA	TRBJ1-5	TGTGCCAGCAGCCCGCCGGGGAGCAATCAGCCCCAGCATTTT	CASSPPGSNQPQHF
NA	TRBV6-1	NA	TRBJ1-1	TGTGCCAGCGGTGAAGGGCCGGGAACATCGACTGGAGCTTTCTTT	CASGEGPGTSTGAFF
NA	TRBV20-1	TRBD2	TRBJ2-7	TGCAGTGCCATTAGGACTAGCGGGAGACCAAGGGAGCAGTACTTC	CSAIRTSGRPREQYF
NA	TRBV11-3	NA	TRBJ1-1	TGTGCCAGCAGCTCGATACAGGGAACTCACACTGAAGCTTTCTTT	CASSSIQGTHTEAFF
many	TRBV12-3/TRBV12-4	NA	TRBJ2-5	TGTGCCAGCAGTGCCTACAGTCGGAACGACGAAGAGACCCAGTACTTC	CASSAYSRNDEETQYF
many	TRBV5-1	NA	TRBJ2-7	TGCGCCAGCCGTTTTGGGGTCGAGCAGTACTTC	CASRFGVEQYF
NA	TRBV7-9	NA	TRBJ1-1	TGTGCCAGCACCAGGACACCGAACACTGAAGCTTTCTTT	CASTRTPNTEAFF
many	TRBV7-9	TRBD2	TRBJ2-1	TGTGCCAGCAGCTTAGGCAGCGGGGATTACAATGAGCAGTTCTTC	CASSLGSGDYNEQFF
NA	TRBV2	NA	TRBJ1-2	TGTGCCAGCAGAGGGATACTAGATAACTATGGCTACACCTTC	CASRGILDNYGYTF
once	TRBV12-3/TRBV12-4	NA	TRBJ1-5	TGTGCCAGCAGTTGGAGTAGCAATCAGCCCCAGCATTTT	CASSWSSNQPQHF
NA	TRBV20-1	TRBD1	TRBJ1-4	TGCAGTGCTCAGGACAGGGAGCGGCTGTTTTTT	CSAQDRERLFF
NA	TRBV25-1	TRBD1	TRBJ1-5	TGTGCCAGCGCCAGGACAGGAATTAATCAGCCCCAGCATTTT	CASARTGINQPQHF
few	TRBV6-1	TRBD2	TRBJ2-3	TGTGCCAGCAGTGAAGTGGTAGCGGGGGGGACAGATACGCAGTATTTT	CASSEVVAGGTDTQYF
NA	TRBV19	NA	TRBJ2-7	TGTGCCAGCAGCTTGTTGTTGGGCTACGAGCAGTACTTC	CASSLLLGYEQYF
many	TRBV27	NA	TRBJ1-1	TGTGCCAGCAGTGGATCGAACACTGAAGCTTTCTTT	CASSGSNTEAFF
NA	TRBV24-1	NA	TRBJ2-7	TGTGCCACCAGTCCGGGACGGAACTACGAGCAGTACTTC	CATSPGRNYEQYF
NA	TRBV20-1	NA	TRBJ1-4	TGCAGTGCTAGAGACAGGGAAAAACTGTTTTTT	CSARDREKLFF
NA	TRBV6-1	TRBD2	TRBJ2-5	TGTGCCAGCACTACTAGCGGGAGTTTGGAGACCCAGTACTTC	CASTTSGSLETQYF
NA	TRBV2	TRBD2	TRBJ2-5	TGTGCCAGCAGGCGGACTAGCGAGAGTGGAGAGACCCAGTACTTC	CASRRTSESGETQYF
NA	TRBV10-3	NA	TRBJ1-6	TGTGCCATCAGTGAGCGCAAGAATCCGGGGACGTTGAATTCACCCCTCCACTTT	CAISERKNPGTLNSPLHF
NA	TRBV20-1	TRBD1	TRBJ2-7	TGCAGTGCTAGGGAGACAGGGTCCTACGAGCAGTACTTC	CSARETGSYEQYF
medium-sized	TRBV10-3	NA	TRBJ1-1	TGTGCCATCAGTGCCGACAGGACGGGTTCCGGCACTGAAGCTTTCTTT	CAISADRTGSGTEAFF